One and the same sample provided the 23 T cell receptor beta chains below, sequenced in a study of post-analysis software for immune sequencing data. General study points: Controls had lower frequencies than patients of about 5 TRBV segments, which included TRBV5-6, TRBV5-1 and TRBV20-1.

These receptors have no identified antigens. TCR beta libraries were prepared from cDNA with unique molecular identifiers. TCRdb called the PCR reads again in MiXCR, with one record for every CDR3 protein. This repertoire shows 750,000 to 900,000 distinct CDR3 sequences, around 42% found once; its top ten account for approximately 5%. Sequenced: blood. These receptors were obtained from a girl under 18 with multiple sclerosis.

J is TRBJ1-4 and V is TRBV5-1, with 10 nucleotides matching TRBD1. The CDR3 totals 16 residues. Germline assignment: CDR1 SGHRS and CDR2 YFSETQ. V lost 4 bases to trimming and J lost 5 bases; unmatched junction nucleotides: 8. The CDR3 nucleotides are TGCGCCAGCAGCATCAATCCGGGACAGGGGAATGAAAAACTGTTTTTT. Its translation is CASSINPGQGNEKLFF.

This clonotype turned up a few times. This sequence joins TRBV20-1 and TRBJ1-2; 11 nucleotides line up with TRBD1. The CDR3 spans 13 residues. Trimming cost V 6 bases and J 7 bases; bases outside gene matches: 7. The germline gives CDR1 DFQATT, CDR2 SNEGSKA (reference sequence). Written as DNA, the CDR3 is TGCAGTGCGTCCGGGACAGGGGGTTTTGGCTACACCTTC. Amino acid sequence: CSASGTGGFGYTF.

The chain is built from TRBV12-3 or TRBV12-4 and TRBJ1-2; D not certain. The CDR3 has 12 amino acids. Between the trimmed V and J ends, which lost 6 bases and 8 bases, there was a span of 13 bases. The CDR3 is CASSSLFYGYTF. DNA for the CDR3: TGTGCCAGCAGCTCCCTTTTCTACGGCTACACCTTC.

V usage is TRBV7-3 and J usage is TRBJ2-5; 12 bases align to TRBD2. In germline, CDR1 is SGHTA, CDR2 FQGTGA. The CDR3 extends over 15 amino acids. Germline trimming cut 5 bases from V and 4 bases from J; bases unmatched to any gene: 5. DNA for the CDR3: TGTGCCAGCAGCCGGACTAGCGGGATCCCAGAGACCCAGTACTTC. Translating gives CASSRTSGIPETQYF. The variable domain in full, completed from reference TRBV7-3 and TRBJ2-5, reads GAGVSQTPSNKVTEKGKYVELRCDPISGHTALYWYRQSLGQGPEFLIYFQGTGAADDSGLPNDRFFAVRPEGSVSTLKIQRTERGDSAVYLCASSRTSGIPETQYFGPGTRLLVL.

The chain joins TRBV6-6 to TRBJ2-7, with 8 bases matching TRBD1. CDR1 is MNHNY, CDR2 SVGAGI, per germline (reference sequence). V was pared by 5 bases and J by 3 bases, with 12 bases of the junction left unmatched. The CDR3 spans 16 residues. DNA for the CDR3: TGTGCCAGCAGTAGACCGGAAAGGACAGGGAACTACGAGCAGTACTTC. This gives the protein CASSRPERTGNYEQYF.

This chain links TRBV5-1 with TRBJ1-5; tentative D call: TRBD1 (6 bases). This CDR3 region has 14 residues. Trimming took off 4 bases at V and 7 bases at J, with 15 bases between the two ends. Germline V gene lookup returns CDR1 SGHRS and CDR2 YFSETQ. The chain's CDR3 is CASSPGTGYQPQHF. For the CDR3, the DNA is TGCGCCAGCAGCCCGGGAACAGGGTACCAGCCCCAGCATTTT.

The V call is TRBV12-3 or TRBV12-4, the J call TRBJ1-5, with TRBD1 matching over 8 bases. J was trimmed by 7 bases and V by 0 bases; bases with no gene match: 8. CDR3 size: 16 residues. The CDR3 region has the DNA TGTGCCAGCAGTTTAGCTCCGCAGGGGGCAAGGCAGCCCCAGCATTTT. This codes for CASSLAPQGARQPQHF.

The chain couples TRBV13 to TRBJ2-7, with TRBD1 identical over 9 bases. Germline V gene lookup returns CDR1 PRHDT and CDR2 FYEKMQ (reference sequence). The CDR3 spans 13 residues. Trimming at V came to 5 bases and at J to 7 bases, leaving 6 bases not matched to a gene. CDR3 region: CASSVGQGFEQYF. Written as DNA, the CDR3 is TGTGCCAGCAGCGTGGGACAGGGTTTTGAGCAGTACTTC.

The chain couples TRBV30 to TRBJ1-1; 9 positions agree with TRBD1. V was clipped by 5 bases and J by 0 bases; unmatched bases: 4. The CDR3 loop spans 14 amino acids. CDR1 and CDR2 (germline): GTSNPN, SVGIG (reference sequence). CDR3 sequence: CAWVGQGLNTEAFF. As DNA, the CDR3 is TGTGCCTGGGTGGGACAGGGATTGAACACTGAAGCTTTCTTT.

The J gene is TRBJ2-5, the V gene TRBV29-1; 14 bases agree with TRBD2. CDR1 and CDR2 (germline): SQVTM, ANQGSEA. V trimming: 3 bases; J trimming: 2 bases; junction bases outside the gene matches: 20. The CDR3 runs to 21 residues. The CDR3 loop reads CSVDSNPPGLAGEGPQETQYF. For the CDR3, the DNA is TGCAGCGTTGACTCGAATCCGCCGGGACTAGCGGGAGAAGGTCCACAAGAGACCCAGTACTTC.

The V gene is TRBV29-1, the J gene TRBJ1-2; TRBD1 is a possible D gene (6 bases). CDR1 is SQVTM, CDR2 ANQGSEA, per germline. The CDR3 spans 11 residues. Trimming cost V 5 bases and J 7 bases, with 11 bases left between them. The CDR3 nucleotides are TGCAGCGTTCCGGGGGGCGGTGGCTACACCTTC. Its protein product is CSVPGGGGYTF.

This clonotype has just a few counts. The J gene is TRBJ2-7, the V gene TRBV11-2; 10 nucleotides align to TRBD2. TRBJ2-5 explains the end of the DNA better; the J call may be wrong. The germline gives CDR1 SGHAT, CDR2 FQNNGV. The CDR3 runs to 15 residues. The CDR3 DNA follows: TGTGCCAGCAGCTCGATAGCGGGAGGTCCCGAGACCCAGTACTTC. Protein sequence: CASSSIAGGPETQYF.

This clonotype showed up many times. The CDR3 sequence is CASSPGTSGVSSYNEQFF. The CDR3 region has the DNA TGTGCCAGCAGCCCCGGGACTAGCGGCGTTAGCTCCTACAATGAGCAGTTCTTC. The chain is built from TRBV11-2 and TRBJ2-1; 11 bases agree with TRBD2. The CDR3 contains 18 residues. V lost 5 bases to trimming and J lost 0 bases; unmatched junction nucleotides: 9. The germline V gene has CDR1 SGHAT and CDR2 FQNNGV.

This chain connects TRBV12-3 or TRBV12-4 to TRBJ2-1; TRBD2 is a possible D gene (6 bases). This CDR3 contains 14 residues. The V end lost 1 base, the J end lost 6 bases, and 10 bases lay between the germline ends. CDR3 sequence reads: CASSLGLDGNEQFF. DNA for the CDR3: TGTGCCAGCAGTTTAGGACTAGACGGCAATGAGCAGTTCTTC.

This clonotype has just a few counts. In nucleotides, the CDR3 is TGTGCCAGCAGTTACTCCGCGTCGCCCTACGAGCAGTACTTC. Translating it yields CASSYSASPYEQYF. The chain recombines TRBV6-2 or TRBV6-3 with TRBJ2-7, with unresolved D. Germline V lookup: CDR1 MNHEY, CDR2 SVGEGT. The CDR3 length is 14 residues. V was pared by 0 bases and J by 2 bases, with 8 bases between.

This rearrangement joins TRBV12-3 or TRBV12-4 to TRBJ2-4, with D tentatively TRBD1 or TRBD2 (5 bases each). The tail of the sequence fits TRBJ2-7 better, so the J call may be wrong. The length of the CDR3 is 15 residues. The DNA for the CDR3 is TGTGCCAGCAGTTTGGGGGAACTCGCTCGGGGCGAGCAGTACTTC. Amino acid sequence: CASSLGELARGEQYF.

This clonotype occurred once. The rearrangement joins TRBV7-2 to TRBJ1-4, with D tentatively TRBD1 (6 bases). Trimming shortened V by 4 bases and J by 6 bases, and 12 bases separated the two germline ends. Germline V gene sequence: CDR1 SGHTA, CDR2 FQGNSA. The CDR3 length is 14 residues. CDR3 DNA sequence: TGTGCCAGCAGCTCACAGGGAGGGGATGAAAAACTGTTTTTT. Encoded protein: CASSSQGGDEKLFF.

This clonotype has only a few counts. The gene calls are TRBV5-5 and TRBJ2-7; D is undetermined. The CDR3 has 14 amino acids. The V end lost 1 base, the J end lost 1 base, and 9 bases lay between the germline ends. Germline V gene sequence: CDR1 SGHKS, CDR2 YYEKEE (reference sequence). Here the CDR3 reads CASSLITSSYEQYF. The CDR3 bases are TGTGCCAGCAGCTTGATTACGTCTTCCTACGAGCAGTACTTC.

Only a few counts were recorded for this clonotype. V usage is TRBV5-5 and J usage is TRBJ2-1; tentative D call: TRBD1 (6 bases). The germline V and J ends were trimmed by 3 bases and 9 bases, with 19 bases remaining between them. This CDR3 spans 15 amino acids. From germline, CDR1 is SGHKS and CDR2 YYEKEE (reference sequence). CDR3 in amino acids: CASSWGQGSVGEQFF. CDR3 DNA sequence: TGTGCCAGCAGCTGGGGGCAGGGCTCCGTGGGTGAGCAGTTCTTC.

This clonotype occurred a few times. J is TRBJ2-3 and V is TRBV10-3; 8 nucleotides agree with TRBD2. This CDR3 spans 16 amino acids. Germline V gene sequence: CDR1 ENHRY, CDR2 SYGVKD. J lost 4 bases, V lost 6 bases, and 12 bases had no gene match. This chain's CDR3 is CAISPAGTRTSDTQYF. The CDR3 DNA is TGTGCCATCAGCCCAGCCGGGACTAGGACCTCAGATACGCAGTATTTT.

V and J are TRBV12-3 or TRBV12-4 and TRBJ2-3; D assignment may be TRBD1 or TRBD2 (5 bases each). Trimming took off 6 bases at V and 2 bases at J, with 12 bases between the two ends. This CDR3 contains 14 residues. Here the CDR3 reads CASSPMGDTDTQYF. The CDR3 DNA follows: TGTGCCAGCAGCCCCATGGGGGACACAGATACGCAGTATTTT.

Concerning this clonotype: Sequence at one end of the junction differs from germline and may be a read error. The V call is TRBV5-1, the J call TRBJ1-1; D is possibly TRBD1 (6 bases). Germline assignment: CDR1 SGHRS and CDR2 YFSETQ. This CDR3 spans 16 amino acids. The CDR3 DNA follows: TGCACCAGCAGCTGGGACCCACAGGGATTGAACACTGAAGCTTTCTTT. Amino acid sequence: CTSSWDPQGLNTEAFF.

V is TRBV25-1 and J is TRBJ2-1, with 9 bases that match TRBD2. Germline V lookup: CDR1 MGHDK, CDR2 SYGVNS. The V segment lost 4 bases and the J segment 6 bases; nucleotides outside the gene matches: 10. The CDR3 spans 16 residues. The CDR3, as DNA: TGTGCCAGCAGTGGTAGCGGGAGAAATGGTCCCAATGAGCAGTTCTTC. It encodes CASSGSGRNGPNEQFF.